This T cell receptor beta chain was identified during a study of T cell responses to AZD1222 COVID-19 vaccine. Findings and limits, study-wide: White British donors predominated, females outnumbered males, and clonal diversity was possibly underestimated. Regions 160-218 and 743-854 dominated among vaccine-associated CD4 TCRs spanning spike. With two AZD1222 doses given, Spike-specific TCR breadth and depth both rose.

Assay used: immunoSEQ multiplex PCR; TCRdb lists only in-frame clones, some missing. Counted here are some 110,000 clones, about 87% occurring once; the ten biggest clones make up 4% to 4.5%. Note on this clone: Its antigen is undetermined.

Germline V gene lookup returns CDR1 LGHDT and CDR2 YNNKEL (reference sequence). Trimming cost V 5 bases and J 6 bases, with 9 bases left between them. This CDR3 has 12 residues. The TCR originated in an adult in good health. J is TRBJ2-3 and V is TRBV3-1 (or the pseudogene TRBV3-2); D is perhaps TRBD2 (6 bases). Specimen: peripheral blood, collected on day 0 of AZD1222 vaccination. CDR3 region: CASSAGRDTQYF. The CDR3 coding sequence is TGTGCCAGCAGCGCGGGGCGCGATACGCAGTATTTT.